This passage covers 5 T cell receptor beta chains from one sample sequenced in a study of response to subunit inactivated influenza vaccine (dated by TCRdb to the late 2010s). The library was generated by RT-PCR. The run used an Illumina HiSeq 2500. The public sequencing data were trimmed at Q25 with fastp and processed into clonotypes with MiXCR by TCRdb, which kept only in-frame beta chains. Identical CDR3 protein sequences are pooled into one entry, listed with their most common genes and DNA. For this sample the table gives some 480,000 distinct CDR3 sequences, of which 9.5% to 12% were detected only once. The top ten constitute about 12% of the sample. Explained via the paper, the time point label denotes: 40 to 45 days after influenza vaccine administration. Sequenced material: PBMCs from blood, taken about 6 weeks after vaccination. The receptor set was obtained from a man aged 50 to 60 who received an inactivated influenza vaccine. Donor details come from another sample of the same person, matched by shared clones.

This clonotype was seen only a few times. V gene TRBV5-1 combines with J gene TRBJ2-5; D tentatively fits TRBD1 or TRBD2 (5 bases each). Germline V gene sequence: CDR1 SGHRS, CDR2 YFSETQ. With 4 bases removed from V and 1 base from J, the gap between germline ends came to 14 bases. This CDR3 has 15 residues. CDR3 DNA sequence: TGCGCCAGCAGCGCCGGGACCGTGTTCCAAGAGACCCAGTACTTC. Translated, it gives CASSAGTVFQETQYF.

The chain carries TRBV2 and TRBJ2-7, with 8 bases matching TRBD2. The CDR3 sequence is 16 residues long. Germline V gene sequence: CDR1 SNHLY, CDR2 FYNNEI. The trim removed 0 bases at V and 3 bases at J, leaving 7 bases unmatched. This CDR3 reads CASSEARTREGYEQYF. CDR3 DNA: TGTGCCAGCAGTGAAGCGCGAACACGGGAGGGCTACGAGCAGTACTTC.

V usage is TRBV11-3 and J usage is TRBJ2-7; 12 positions agree with TRBD1. Germline CDR1 is SGHNT and CDR2 is YENEEA. The length of the CDR3 is 16 residues. V lost 4 bases and J lost 5; bases outside the gene matches: 9. The DNA of the CDR3 is TGTGCCAGCAGCTCGGGACAGGGGGCGCACCTCGACGAGCAGTACTTC. Its protein is CASSSGQGAHLDEQYF. The full variable domain, in which reference TRBV11-3 and TRBJ2-7 provide the parts outside the CDR3, is EAGVVQSPRYKIIEKKQPVAFWCNPISGHNTLYWYLQNLGQGPELLIRYENEEAVDDSQLPKDRFSAERLKGVDSTLKIQPAELGDSAVYLCASSSGQGAHLDEQYFGPGTRLTVT.

This clonotype came up a few times. The chain combines TRBV5-6 with TRBJ1-6; D is undetermined. Germline V CDR1 and CDR2: SGHDT, YYEEEE. There are 14 residues in the CDR3. V lost 4 bases, J lost 8 bases, and 13 bases lay in between. The CDR3 DNA sequence: TGTGCCAGCAGCCTAGAGTTGGGTGATTCACCCCTCCACTTT. It translates to CASSLELGDSPLHF.

This clonotype was counted between two and nine times. This rearrangement joins TRBV5-1 to TRBJ1-3; possible D gene TRBD1, 6 bases. The length of the CDR3 is 16 residues. CDR1 and CDR2 (germline): SGHRS, YFSETQ. The V end was cut by 0 bases, the J end by 0 bases, with 10 bases between. The CDR3, as DNA: TGCGCCAGCAGCTTGGAAGGACAGATCTCTGGAAACACCATATATTTT. Protein: CASSLEGQISGNTIYF.